The 9 T cell receptor beta chains below were found in one sample sequenced in a study of CD8+ T cells in alopecia areata. cDNA reverse transcribed from extracted RNA served as the sequencing template. This table comes from immunoSEQ multiplex PCR, and its TCRdb copy is limited to in-frame clones, with some not included. The sample shows 160,000 or so clones, about 66% of them seen only once. The starting material was CD8+ T cells sorted from blood, obtained at week 0. The receptors were sampled from a human donor with alopecia areata.

V is TRBV5-1 and J is TRBJ1-1; a weak D match, TRBD1 (5 bases). CDR3 length: 12 residues. Trimming stripped 2 bases from V and 6 bases from J, with 8 bases between. Germline V gives CDR1 SGHRS, CDR2 YFSETQ. The CDR3 region is CASSFGGAEAFF. Here the CDR3 DNA reads TGCGCCAGCAGCTTTGGGGGTGCTGAAGCTTTCTTT.

The rearrangement uses TRBV30 and TRBJ1-2, with TRBD1 matching over 9 bases. CDR1 is GTSNPN, CDR2 SVGIG, per germline (reference sequence). This CDR3 region has 18 residues. V lost 3 bases to trimming and J lost 5 bases; unmatched junction nucleotides: 19. CDR3: CAWSLSPGTGNSIYGYTF. The CDR3 nucleotides read TGTGCCTGGAGCCTATCCCCCGGGACAGGGAACTCGATTTATGGCTACACCTTC.

A few counts support this clone. The chain recombines TRBV30 with TRBJ1-1; no clear D. The V and J ends lost 6 bases and 0 bases respectively, with 14 bases between them. The CDR3 has 14 amino acids. Per germline, CDR1 GTSNPN and CDR2 SVGIG (reference sequence). CDR3 residues: CACQLPNLNTEAFF. The CDR3, as DNA: TGTGCCTGTCAACTCCCAAACTTGAACACTGAAGCTTTCTTT.

V usage is TRBV5-6 and J usage is TRBJ2-7, with 10 bases that match TRBD1. The CDR3 has 16 amino acids. J lost 2 bases, V lost 2 bases, and 7 bases had no gene match. Germline V gene data show CDR1 as SGHDT and CDR2 as YYEEEE. CDR3 residues: CASSFASGTGAYEQYF. The CDR3 DNA reads TGTGCCAGCAGCTTCGCTTCCGGGACAGGGGCCTACGAGCAGTACTTC. Complete variable domain (other parts from reference TRBV5-6 and TRBJ2-7): DAGVTQSPTHLIKTRGQQVTLRCSPKSGHDTVSWYQQALGQGPQFIFQYYEEEERQRGNFPDRFSGHQFPNYSSELNVNALLLGDSALYLCASSFASGTGAYEQYFGPGTRLTVT.

The gene calls are TRBV27 and TRBJ1-1; D is undetermined. This CDR3 comprises 13 residues. Per the germline V gene, CDR1 is MNHEY and CDR2 is SMNVEV (reference sequence). Trimming cost V 5 bases and J 4 bases, with 11 bases left between them. In DNA form, the CDR3 reads TGTGCCAGCAGTCTAGGTTTGAGCACTGAAGCTTTCTTT. It encodes CASSLGLSTEAFF.

This sequence joins TRBV29-1 and TRBJ2-5; tentative D call: TRBD1 (6 bases). The V and J ends lost 6 bases and 4 bases respectively, with 12 bases between them. The V gene's germline CDR1 is SQVTM and CDR2 ANQGSEA. The CDR3 is 12 residues long. CDR3 loop: CSVSQGSETQYF. CDR3 coding DNA: TGCAGCGTATCGCAGGGGTCAGAGACCCAGTACTTC.

The V gene is TRBV6-5, the J gene TRBJ1-2; D is uncertain. The CDR3 runs to 13 residues. Germline CDR1 is MNHEY and CDR2 is SVGAGI. The V end lost 7 bases, the J end lost 6 bases, and 15 bases lay between the germline ends. The CDR3 DNA sequence: TGTGCCAGCACCTCAATCGGAGGGAATGGCTACACCTTC. As protein: CASTSIGGNGYTF.

V and J are TRBV5-1 and TRBJ2-2; TRBD1 matches at 8 bases. The V gene end was trimmed by 5 bases and the J gene end by 1 base; junction bases not matched to a gene: 22. The CDR3 loop spans 21 amino acids. Per the germline V gene, CDR1 is SGHRS and CDR2 is YFSETQ. The CDR3 DNA sequence: TGCGCCAGCAGATTCCACAGGGGGATAAGTCCGGGCGCTATGAACACCGGGGAGCTGTTTTTT. Translating it yields CASRFHRGISPGAMNTGELFF.

The chain uses TRBV13 and TRBJ2-3, with a tentative D call TRBD2 (6 bases). V lost 6 bases to trimming and J lost 9 bases, with 19 bases between them. CDR1 is PRHDT, CDR2 FYEKMQ, per germline (reference sequence). This CDR3 has 14 residues. The CDR3 bases are TGTGCCAGCAGTGGTCCTAGCCGCCGGGGGACGCAGTATTTT. As protein: CASSGPSRRGTQYF.